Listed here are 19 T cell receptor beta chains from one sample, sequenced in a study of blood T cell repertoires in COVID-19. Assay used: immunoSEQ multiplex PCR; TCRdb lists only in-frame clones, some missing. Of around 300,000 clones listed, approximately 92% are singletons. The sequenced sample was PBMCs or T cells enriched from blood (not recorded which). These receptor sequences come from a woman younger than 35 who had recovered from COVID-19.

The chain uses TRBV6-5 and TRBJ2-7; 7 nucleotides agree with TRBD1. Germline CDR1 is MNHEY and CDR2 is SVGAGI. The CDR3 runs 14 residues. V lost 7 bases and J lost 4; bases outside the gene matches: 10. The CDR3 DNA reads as TGTGCCAGCATTATTGGAAGGGGGCCGTACGAGCAGTACTTC. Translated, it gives CASIIGRGPYEQYF.

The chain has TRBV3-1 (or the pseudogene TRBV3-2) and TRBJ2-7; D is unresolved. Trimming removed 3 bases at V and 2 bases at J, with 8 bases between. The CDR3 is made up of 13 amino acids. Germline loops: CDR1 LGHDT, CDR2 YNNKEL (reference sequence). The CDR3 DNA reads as TGTGCCAGCAGCCACTTACAAACCTACGAGCAGTACTTC. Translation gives CASSHLQTYEQYF.

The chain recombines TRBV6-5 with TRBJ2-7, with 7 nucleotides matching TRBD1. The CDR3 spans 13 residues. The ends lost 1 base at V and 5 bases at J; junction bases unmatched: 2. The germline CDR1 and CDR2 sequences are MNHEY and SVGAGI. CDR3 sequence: CASSYFTGDEQYF. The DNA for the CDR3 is TGTGCCAGCAGTTACTTTACAGGGGACGAGCAGTACTTC.

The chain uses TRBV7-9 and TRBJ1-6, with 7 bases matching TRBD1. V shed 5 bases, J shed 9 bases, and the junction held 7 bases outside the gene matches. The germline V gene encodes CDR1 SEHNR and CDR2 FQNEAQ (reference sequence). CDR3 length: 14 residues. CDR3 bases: TGTGCCAGCAGCCTCGAACAGGGGACTTCACCCCTCCACTTT. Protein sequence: CASSLEQGTSPLHF.

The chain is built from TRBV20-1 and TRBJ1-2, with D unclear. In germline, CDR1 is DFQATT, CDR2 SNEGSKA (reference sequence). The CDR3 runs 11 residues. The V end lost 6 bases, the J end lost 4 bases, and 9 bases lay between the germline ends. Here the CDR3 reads CSASASYGYTF. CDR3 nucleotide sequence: TGCAGTGCCAGCGCCTCCTATGGCTACACCTTC.

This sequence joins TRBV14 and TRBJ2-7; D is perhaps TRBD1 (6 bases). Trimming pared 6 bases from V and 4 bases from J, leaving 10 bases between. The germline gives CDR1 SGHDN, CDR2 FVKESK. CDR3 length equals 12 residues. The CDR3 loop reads CASSSQGYEQYF. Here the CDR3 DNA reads TGTGCCAGCAGTTCACAGGGATACGAGCAGTACTTC.

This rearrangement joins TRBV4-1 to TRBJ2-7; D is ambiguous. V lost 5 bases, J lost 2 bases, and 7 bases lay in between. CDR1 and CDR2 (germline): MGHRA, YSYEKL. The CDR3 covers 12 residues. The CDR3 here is CASSTQAYEQYF. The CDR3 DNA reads TGCGCCAGCAGCACTCAGGCCTACGAGCAGTACTTC.

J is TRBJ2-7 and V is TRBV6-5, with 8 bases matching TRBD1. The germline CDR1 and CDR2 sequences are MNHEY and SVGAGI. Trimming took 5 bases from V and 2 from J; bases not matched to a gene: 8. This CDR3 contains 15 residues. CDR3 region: CASSQGASDTYEQYF. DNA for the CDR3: TGTGCCAGCAGTCAGGGGGCTAGCGACACCTACGAGCAGTACTTC.

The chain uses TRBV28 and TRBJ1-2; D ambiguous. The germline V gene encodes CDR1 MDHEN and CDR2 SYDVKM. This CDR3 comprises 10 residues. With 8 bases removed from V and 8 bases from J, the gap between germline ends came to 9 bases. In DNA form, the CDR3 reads TGTGCCAGCTTCCGGGTCGGCTACACCTTC. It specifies CASFRVGYTF.

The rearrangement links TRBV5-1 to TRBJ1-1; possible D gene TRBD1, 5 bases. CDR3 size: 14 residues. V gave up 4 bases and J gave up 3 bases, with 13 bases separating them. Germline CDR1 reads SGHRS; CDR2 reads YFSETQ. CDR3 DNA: TGCGCCAGCAGCGTAGAGGGGAGGGACACTGAAGCTTTCTTT. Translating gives CASSVEGRDTEAFF.

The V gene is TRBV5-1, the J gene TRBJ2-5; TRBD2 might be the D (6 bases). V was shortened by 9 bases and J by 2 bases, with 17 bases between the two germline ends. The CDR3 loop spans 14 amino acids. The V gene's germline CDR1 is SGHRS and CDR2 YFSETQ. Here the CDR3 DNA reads TGCGCCACCCGGAGGGCAGACCAACAAGAGACCCAGTACTTC. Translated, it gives CATRRADQQETQYF. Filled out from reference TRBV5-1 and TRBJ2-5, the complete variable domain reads KAGVTQTPRYLIKTRGQQVTLSCSPISGHRSVSWYQQTPGQGLQFLFEYFSETQRNKGNFPGRFSGRQFSNSRSEMNVSTLELGDSALYLCATRRADQQETQYFGPGTRLLVL.

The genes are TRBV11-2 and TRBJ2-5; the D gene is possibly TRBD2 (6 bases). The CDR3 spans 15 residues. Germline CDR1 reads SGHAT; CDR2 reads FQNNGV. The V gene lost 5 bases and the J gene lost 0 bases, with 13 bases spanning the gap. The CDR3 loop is CASSRSGLYQETQYF. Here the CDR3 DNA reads TGTGCCAGCAGCAGGTCGGGACTGTACCAAGAGACCCAGTACTTC. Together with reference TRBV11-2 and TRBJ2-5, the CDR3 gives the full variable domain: EAGVAQSPRYKIIEKRQSVAFWCNPISGHATLYWYQQILGQGPKLLIQFQNNGVVDDSQLPKDRFSAERLKGVDSTLKIQPAKLEDSAVYLCASSRSGLYQETQYFGPGTRLLVL.

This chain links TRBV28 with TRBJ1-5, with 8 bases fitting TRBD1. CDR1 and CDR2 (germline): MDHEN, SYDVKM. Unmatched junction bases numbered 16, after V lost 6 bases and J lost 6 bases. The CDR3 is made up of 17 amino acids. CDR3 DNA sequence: TGTGCCAGCAGCGACAGGGGTTGGGGGGAGAGGGGTCAGCCCCAGCATTTT. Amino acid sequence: CASSDRGWGERGQPQHF. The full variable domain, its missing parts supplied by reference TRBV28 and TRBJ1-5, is DVKVTQSSRYLVKRTGEKVFLECVQDMDHENMFWYRQDPGLGLRLIYFSYDVKMKEKGDIPEGYSVSREKKERFSLILESASTNQTSMYLCASSDRGWGERGQPQHFGDGTRLSIL.

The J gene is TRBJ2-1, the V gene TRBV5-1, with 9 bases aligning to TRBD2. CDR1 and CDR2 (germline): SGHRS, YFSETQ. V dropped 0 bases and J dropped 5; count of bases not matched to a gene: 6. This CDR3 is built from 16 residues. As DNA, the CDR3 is TGCGCCAGCAGCTTGGTGTCTAGCGGGAACAACAATGAGCAGTTCTTC. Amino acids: CASSLVSSGNNNEQFF. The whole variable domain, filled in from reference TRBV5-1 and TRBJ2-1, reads KAGVTQTPRYLIKTRGQQVTLSCSPISGHRSVSWYQQTPGQGLQFLFEYFSETQRNKGNFPGRFSGRQFSNSRSEMNVSTLELGDSALYLCASSLVSSGNNNEQFFGPGTRLTVL.

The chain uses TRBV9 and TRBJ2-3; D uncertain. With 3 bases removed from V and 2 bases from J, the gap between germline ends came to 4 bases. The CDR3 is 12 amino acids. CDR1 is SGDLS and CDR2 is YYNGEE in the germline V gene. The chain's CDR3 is CASSAVTDTQYF. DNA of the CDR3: TGTGCCAGCAGCGCCGTCACAGATACGCAGTATTTT.

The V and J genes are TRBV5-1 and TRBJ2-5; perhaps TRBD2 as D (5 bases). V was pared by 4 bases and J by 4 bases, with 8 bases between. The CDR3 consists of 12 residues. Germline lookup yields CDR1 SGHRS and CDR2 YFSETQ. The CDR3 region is CASSAGRETQYF. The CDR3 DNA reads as TGCGCCAGCAGCGCGGGTCGAGAGACCCAGTACTTC.

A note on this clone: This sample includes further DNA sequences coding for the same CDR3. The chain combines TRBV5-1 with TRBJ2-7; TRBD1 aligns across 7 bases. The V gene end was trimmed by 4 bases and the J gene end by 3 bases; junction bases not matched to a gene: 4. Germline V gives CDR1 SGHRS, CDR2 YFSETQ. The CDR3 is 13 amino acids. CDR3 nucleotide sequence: TGCGCCAGCAGCCCGGACAGGAACTACGAGCAGTACTTC. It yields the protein CASSPDRNYEQYF.

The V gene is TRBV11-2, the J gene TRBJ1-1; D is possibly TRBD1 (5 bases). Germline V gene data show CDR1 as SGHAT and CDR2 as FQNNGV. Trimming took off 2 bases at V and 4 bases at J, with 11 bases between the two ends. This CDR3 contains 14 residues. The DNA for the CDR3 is TGTGCCAGCAGCTTAAGGGGCAGGGTCACTGAAGCTTTCTTT. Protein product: CASSLRGRVTEAFF.

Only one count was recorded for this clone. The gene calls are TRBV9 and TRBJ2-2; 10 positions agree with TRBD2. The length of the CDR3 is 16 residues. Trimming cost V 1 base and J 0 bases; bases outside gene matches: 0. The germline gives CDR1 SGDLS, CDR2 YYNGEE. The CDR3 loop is CASSVSGGANTGELFF. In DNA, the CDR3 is TGTGCCAGCAGCGTAAGCGGGGGGGCGAACACCGGGGAGCTGTTTTTT.